This T cell receptor (beta chain) was retrieved from a study of Graves' ophthalmopathy and Graves' hyperthyroidism. As the template, RNA transcripts were used to amplify TCR beta CDR3 regions. RT-PCR with HTBI primers came first, then second-round multiplex PCR. TCRdb independently ran MiXCR on the multiplex PCR reads; one entry per CDR3 protein. The sample carries under 350,000 distinct CDR3 sequences, about a sixth recorded once. Ineligible for inclusion were patients with other autoimmune diseases, uncontrolled infections, pregnancy or lactation. Germline assignment: CDR1 MNHEY and CDR2 SVGEGT. V lost 5 bases to trimming and J lost 3 bases; unmatched junction nucleotides: 3. The CDR3 has 14 amino acids. Ten or more counts support this clonotype.

The chain couples TRBV6-2 or TRBV6-3 to TRBJ2-2; TRBD1 aligns across 7 bases. This receptor was identified in an adult man with Graves' ophthalmopathy. Sequencing input: peripheral blood. DNA for the CDR3: TGTGCCAGCAGTAAGGGGGCACACACCGGGGAGCTGTTTTTT. This sequence encodes CASSKGAHTGELFF.